Detailed here is one TCR beta chain. Its antigen is unidentified. Germline CDR1 and CDR2: MNHEY and SMNVEV (reference sequence). CDR3 length: 14 residues. Each of the TCR libraries took about 3,500 ng of total RNA. No DNA is given; TCRdb re-called the 5' RACE reads and lists each CDR3 protein once. In all, the sample yields 400,000 to 500,000 distinct CDR3 sequences. These data are taken from a study of monozygotic twins with inflammatory bowel disease. Study-level findings and limits: Limited power may explain why concordant and discordant twins showed no difference in repertoire similarity.

This sequence joins TRBV27 and TRBJ1-4. The receptor was derived from a human donor with ulcerative colitis or Crohn's disease, or a healthy co-twin of an affected twin (not recorded which). Material: blood. This CDR3 reads CASRESGGGEKLFF.